Presented here are 5 T cell receptor beta chains from one specimen sequenced in a study of breast tumors, draining lymph nodes, adjacent tissues. Breast cancer patients provided tissue from their axillary draining lymph nodes. TCRdb passed the multiplex PCR reads through MiXCR, listing each CDR3 protein once. The sample holds under 300,000 distinct CDR3 sequences; less than 40% are singletons and the top ten take about 3.3%. Input material: axillary lymph node tissue. These receptors all come from a female donor with breast cancer. Some clones in this sample may be carry-over from other donors' samples.

Notes on this clonotype: This likely comes from a read error, as the CDR3 has no conserved phenylalanine or tryptophan at its end. Because the CDR3's place on the DNA is in doubt, the DNA is left out and the CDR3 is given as listed by TCRdb. The chain has TRBV10-3 and TRBJ2-3; the D call of TRBD1 is as the table states it, not checked on the DNA. Germline CDR1 is ENHRY and CDR2 is SYGVKD. The CDR3 has 8 amino acids, counting both end residues. CDR3 region: CAIRDDGT.

The V gene is TRBV5-6, the J gene TRBJ2-2; 8 bases align to TRBD2. Germline values: CDR1 SGHDT, CDR2 YYEEEE. The trim removed 0 bases at V and 3 bases at J, leaving 4 bases unmatched. CDR3 length: 16 residues. CDR3 in DNA: TGTGCCAGCAGCTTGGGGAGCGGGGGTCACACCGGGGAGCTGTTTTTT. It encodes CASSLGSGGHTGELFF.

This clonotype was recorded at least ten times. The chain recombines TRBV4-1 with TRBJ2-7; the match to TRBD1 covers 7 bases. The germline gives CDR1 MGHRA, CDR2 YSYEKL. The V segment lost 1 base and the J segment 4 bases; nucleotides outside the gene matches: 7. This CDR3 is 15 amino acids long. The DNA of the CDR3 is TGCGCCAGCAGCCAAGTAGGGCCAGGGGGTTACGAGCAGTACTTC. Protein product: CASSQVGPGGYEQYF.

V usage is TRBV6-4 and J usage is TRBJ2-5, with 10 bases matching TRBD1. This CDR3 contains 14 residues. The germline CDR1 and CDR2 sequences are MRHNA and SNTAGT. Losses at the gene ends were 5 bases for V and 3 bases for J; bases not matched to a gene: 3. CDR3 sequence: CASSRTGGEETQYF. CDR3 nucleotide sequence: TGTGCCAGCAGTCGGACAGGGGGGGAAGAGACCCAGTACTTC.

This clonotype has at least ten counts. The CDR3 DNA is TGTGCCAGCAGCTCCCCACTAGTCCCAGAGACCCAGTACTTC. Translating it yields CASSSPLVPETQYF. This chain joins TRBV11-1 and TRBJ2-5; D perhaps matches TRBD2 (5 bases). The germline V gene encodes CDR1 SGHAT and CDR2 FQDESV (reference sequence). The CDR3 extends over 14 amino acids. The V gene lost 4 bases and the J gene lost 4 bases, with 13 bases spanning the gap.